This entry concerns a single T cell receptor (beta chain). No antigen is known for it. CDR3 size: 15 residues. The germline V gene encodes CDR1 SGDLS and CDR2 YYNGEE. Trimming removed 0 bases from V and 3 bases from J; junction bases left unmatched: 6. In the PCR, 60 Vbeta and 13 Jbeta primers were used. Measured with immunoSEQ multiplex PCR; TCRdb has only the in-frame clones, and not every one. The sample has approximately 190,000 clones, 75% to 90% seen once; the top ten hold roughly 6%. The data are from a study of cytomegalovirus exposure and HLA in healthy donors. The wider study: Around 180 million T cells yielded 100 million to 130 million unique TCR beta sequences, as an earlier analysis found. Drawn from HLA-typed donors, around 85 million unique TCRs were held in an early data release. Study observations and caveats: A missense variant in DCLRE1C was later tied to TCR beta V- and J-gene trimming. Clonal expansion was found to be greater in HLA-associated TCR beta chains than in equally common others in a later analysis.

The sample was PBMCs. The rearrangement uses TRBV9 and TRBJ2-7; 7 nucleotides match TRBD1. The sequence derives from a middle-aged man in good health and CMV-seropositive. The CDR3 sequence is CASSVAGTAVYEQYF. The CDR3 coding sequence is TGTGCCAGCAGCGTAGCCGGGACAGCCGTCTACGAGCAGTACTTC.